The entry below describes one TCR beta chain. This sample was taken from a study of shared clonotypes between healthy human individuals. The CDR3 loop spans 14 amino acids. Germline lookup yields CDR1 SGHRS and CDR2 YFSETQ. V was shortened by 6 bases and J by 4 bases, with 16 bases between the two germline ends. Some clones are missing from TCRdb's copy, which holds only in-frame ones; the method was immunoSEQ multiplex PCR. The data contain hundreds of thousands of clones, approximately 97% of them singletons. This TCR was sampled from a woman aged 25-40 years in good health. Sequenced input: naive CD4+ T cells sorted from blood. Subset of the sample: CD45RA+ positively selected. This chain connects TRBV5-1 to TRBJ1-2, with D hard to call. CDR3 DNA: TGCGCCAGCAAGTCTCCGGGCGTCTTCTATGGCTACACCTTC. Amino acids: CASKSPGVFYGYTF.